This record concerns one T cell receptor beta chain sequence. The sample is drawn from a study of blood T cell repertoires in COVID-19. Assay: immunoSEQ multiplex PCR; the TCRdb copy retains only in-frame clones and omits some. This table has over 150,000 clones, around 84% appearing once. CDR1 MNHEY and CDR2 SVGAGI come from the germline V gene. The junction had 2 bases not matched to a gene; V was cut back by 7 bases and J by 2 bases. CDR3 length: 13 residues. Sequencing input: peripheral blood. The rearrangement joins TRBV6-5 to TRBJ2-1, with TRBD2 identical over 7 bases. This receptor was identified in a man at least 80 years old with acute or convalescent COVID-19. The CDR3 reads CASTAGAYNEQFF. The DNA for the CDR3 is TGTGCCAGCACGGCGGGGGCCTACAATGAGCAGTTCTTC.